Shown below are 20 T cell receptor beta chains from a single sample sequenced in a study of T-cell reconstitution after alpha-beta-depleted transplantation in children. Preparation of the TCRbeta library involved a method that used unique molecular identifiers. TCRdb redid the calling of the PCR reads with MiXCR, one entry per CDR3 protein. The sample has about 640,000 distinct CDR3 sequences; roughly 15% are singletons. The source was PBMCs from the stem cell graft donor, collected from the stem cell graft. The receptors derive from a human donor who donated a stem cell graft to a child with acute myeloid leukemia.

This clonotype was seen ten or more times. The chain has TRBV20-1 and TRBJ2-5, with 7 nucleotides matching TRBD1. Per the germline V gene, CDR1 is DFQATT and CDR2 is SNEGSKA (reference sequence). After removal of 6 bases from V and 3 bases from J, the junction contained 7 bases not matched to a gene. The CDR3 runs to 13 residues. This CDR3 reads CSADAGGEETQYF. In DNA, the CDR3 is TGCAGTGCAGATGCAGGGGGAGAAGAGACCCAGTACTTC.

This clonotype was counted a few times. The chain employs TRBV20-1 and TRBJ2-7; TRBD1 matches 7 bases. This CDR3 comprises 14 residues. V gave up 4 bases and J gave up 0 bases; unmatched junction bases: 6. Per germline, CDR1 DFQATT and CDR2 SNEGSKA (reference sequence). The CDR3 here is CSAKRQGISYEQYF. CDR3 DNA sequence: TGCAGTGCTAAAAGACAGGGAATCTCCTACGAGCAGTACTTC.

This clonotype occurred a few times. This rearrangement joins TRBV5-6 to TRBJ2-2, with D perhaps matching TRBD2 (5 bases). V was clipped by 1 base and J by 3 bases, with 13 bases between them. Germline V gene data show CDR1 as SGHDT and CDR2 as YYEEEE. This CDR3 spans 16 amino acids. CDR3 amino acids: CASSLSERGDTGELFF. CDR3 sequence (DNA): TGTGCCAGCAGCTTGTCGGAACGGGGAGACACCGGGGAGCTGTTTTTT.

This clonotype was observed a handful of times. This rearrangement joins TRBV20-1 to TRBJ1-4, with a possible D match to TRBD1 (6 bases). There are 12 residues in the CDR3. Germline assignment: CDR1 DFQATT and CDR2 SNEGSKA (reference sequence). The V end was cut by 8 bases, the J end by 7 bases, with 14 bases between. For the CDR3, the DNA is TGCAGTCCCCATCAGGGGTTTGAAAAACTGTTTTTT. It codes for CSPHQGFEKLFF.

This chain joins TRBV3-1 and TRBJ1-2; D may be TRBD1 (6 bases). The V and J ends lost 4 bases and 6 bases respectively, with 12 bases between them. This CDR3 contains 13 residues. Germline V gene lookup returns CDR1 LGHDT and CDR2 YNNKEL (reference sequence). CDR3 DNA sequence: TGTGCCAGCAGCCCGCAGGGGCCCGATGGCTACACCTTC. Translating it yields CASSPQGPDGYTF.

This clonotype was detected a few times. The V gene is TRBV6-5, the J gene TRBJ1-3; D not resolved. The CDR3 consists of 15 residues. Trimming took 0 bases from V and 2 from J, leaving 8 bases between them. Germline V gene sequence: CDR1 MNHEY, CDR2 SVGAGI. For the CDR3, the DNA is TGTGCCAGCAGTTACTCCCGCAGCGCTGGAAACACCATATATTTT. This gives the protein CASSYSRSAGNTIYF.

There are a few counts of this clonotype. The V call is TRBV29-1, the J call TRBJ1-1, with a weak D call TRBD1 (5 bases). The V end lost 5 bases, the J end lost 2 bases, and 12 bases lay between the germline ends. CDR3 length: 13 residues. CDR1 is SQVTM, CDR2 ANQGSEA, per germline. CDR3: CSVPGTTNTEAFF. The CDR3 DNA is TGCAGCGTTCCCGGGACGACCAACACTGAAGCTTTCTTT.

The chain recombines TRBV28 with TRBJ2-1; 8 bases match TRBD1. The CDR3 runs 14 residues. Trimming cost V 7 bases and J 2 bases; bases outside gene matches: 4. The germline gives CDR1 MDHEN, CDR2 SYDVKM. CDR3 in DNA: TGTGCCAGCAAGAGACAGGGGACCTACAATGAGCAGTTCTTC. This translates into CASKRQGTYNEQFF.

This clonotype was observed at least ten times. The chain employs TRBV27 and TRBJ2-2; D possibly corresponds to TRBD1 (5 bases). Deletions cut 3 bases from V and 5 bases from J, with 10 bases between. The CDR3 totals 14 residues. The V gene's germline CDR1 is MNHEY and CDR2 SMNVEV (reference sequence). CDR3 DNA: TGTGCCAGCAGTTTTTCTAGGGGAACCGGGGAGCTGTTTTTT. Protein sequence: CASSFSRGTGELFF.

This chain uses TRBV7-9 with TRBJ2-7; D is undetermined. This CDR3 has 14 residues. V shed 2 bases and J shed 5 bases, with 13 bases lying between them. Germline CDR1 reads SEHNR; CDR2 reads FQNEAQ (reference sequence). The CDR3 coding sequence is TGTGCCAGCAGCTTATCGTACCGCTCGGACGAGCAGTACTTC. The encoded protein is CASSLSYRSDEQYF.

This clonotype was found many times. The CDR3 coding sequence is TGCGCCAGCAGCCAAGTAGGAACTAGCGGGGGGCTCCGGGGAGCTGAGCAGTTCTTC. Translated, it gives CASSQVGTSGGLRGAEQFF. This sequence joins TRBV4-3 and TRBJ2-1; 12 positions match TRBD2. Trimming removed 1 base from V and 9 bases from J; junction bases left unmatched: 16. The CDR3 loop spans 19 amino acids. Germline V gene lookup returns CDR1 LGHNA and CDR2 YSLEER.

This clonotype was observed many times. The V and J genes are TRBV20-1 and TRBJ2-7; 7 nucleotides agree with TRBD1. CDR3 length: 12 amino acids. The ends lost 3 bases at V and 7 bases at J; junction bases unmatched: 6. Looked up from germline, CDR1 is DFQATT and CDR2 is SNEGSKA (reference sequence). CDR3 sequence reads: CSARGTAREQYF. DNA for the CDR3: TGCAGTGCTAGGGGGACAGCCAGAGAGCAGTACTTC.

This clonotype was observed a handful of times. The chain links TRBV9 to TRBJ2-2; tentatively, D is TRBD1 or TRBD2 (5 bases each). The V end was cut by 3 bases, the J end by 0 bases, with 18 bases between. This CDR3 is 18 amino acids long. CDR1 and CDR2 from the germline V gene are SGDLS and YYNGEE. Written as DNA, the CDR3 is TGTGCCAGCAGCGAGCCCTACTCCGGGACCGCGAACACCGGGGAGCTGTTTTTT. It is translated as CASSEPYSGTANTGELFF.

This clonotype came up many times. This chain joins TRBV20-1 and TRBJ2-5; 12 bases line up with TRBD2. CDR3 size: 19 residues. V gave up 6 bases and J gave up 0 bases; unmatched junction bases: 17. The germline V gene has CDR1 DFQATT and CDR2 SNEGSKA (reference sequence). The CDR3, as DNA: TGCAGTGCCGCCCCCGGCCTAGCGGGGGGGCCCTGGTACCAAGAGACCCAGTACTTC. Amino acids: CSAAPGLAGGPWYQETQYF.

This CDR3 is CASGGDSFPYGYTF. The CDR3 coding sequence is TGTGCTAGTGGTGGGGACTCATTCCCTTATGGCTACACCTTC. V gene TRBV12-5 combines with J gene TRBJ1-2, with a tentative D call TRBD1 (5 bases). The CDR3 runs to 14 residues. V shed 5 bases and J shed 5 bases, with 15 bases lying between them. Germline loops: CDR1 LGHNT, CDR2 FRNRAP.

Turning to this clonotype: Since no conserved phenylalanine or tryptophan closes the CDR3, a read error is the likely cause. This sequence joins TRBV15 and TRBJ2-1; D remains ambiguous. The CDR3 has 13 residues. Germline V gene sequence: CDR1 LNHNV, CDR2 YYDKDF (reference sequence). The V end lost 0 bases, the J end lost 11 bases, and 11 bases lay between the germline ends. The CDR3 spells CATSRDRTSQQFL. As DNA, the CDR3 is TGTGCCACCAGCAGAGATAGGACCTCCCAGCAGTTCTTG.

The V and J genes are TRBV6-1 and TRBJ2-3; 14 nucleotides line up with TRBD2. The CDR3 extends over 19 amino acids. Per the germline V gene, CDR1 is MNHNS and CDR2 is SASEGT. V was pared by 5 bases and J by 6 bases, with 16 bases of the junction left unmatched. CDR3 in DNA: TGTGCCAGCAGTCCCCTGGACCAGGGACTAGCGGGGGTCGGGGATACGCAGTATTTT. Translated, it gives CASSPLDQGLAGVGDTQYF.

The V gene is TRBV12-3 or TRBV12-4, the J gene TRBJ2-3, with 11 bases aligning to TRBD2. The CDR3 contains 16 residues. The J segment lost 0 bases and the V segment lost 6 bases, leaving 5 bases of the junction unmatched. CDR3: CASRTGLAASTDTQYF. Written as DNA, the CDR3 is TGTGCCAGCAGGACGGGACTAGCGGCTAGCACAGATACGCAGTATTTT.

This clonotype was picked up many times. V and J are TRBV20-1 and TRBJ1-2, with D possibly matching TRBD1 (5 bases). The CDR3 is made up of 12 amino acids. V gave up 6 bases and J gave up 5 bases, with 13 bases separating them. Germline lookup yields CDR1 DFQATT and CDR2 SNEGSKA (reference sequence). The chain's CDR3 is CSARQFPYGYTF. Written as DNA, the CDR3 is TGCAGTGCACGACAGTTTCCTTATGGCTACACCTTC.

This clonotype has ten or more counts. The chain employs TRBV20-1 and TRBJ2-2; the D gene is possibly TRBD2 (6 bases). This CDR3 is built from 14 residues. Germline CDR1 and CDR2: DFQATT and SNEGSKA (reference sequence). V dropped 5 bases and J dropped 4 bases, with 14 bases sitting between them. The CDR3 DNA reads as TGCAGTGCTTTTGGGCAGGGAGGCACCGGGGAGCTGTTTTTT. Protein product: CSAFGQGGTGELFF.